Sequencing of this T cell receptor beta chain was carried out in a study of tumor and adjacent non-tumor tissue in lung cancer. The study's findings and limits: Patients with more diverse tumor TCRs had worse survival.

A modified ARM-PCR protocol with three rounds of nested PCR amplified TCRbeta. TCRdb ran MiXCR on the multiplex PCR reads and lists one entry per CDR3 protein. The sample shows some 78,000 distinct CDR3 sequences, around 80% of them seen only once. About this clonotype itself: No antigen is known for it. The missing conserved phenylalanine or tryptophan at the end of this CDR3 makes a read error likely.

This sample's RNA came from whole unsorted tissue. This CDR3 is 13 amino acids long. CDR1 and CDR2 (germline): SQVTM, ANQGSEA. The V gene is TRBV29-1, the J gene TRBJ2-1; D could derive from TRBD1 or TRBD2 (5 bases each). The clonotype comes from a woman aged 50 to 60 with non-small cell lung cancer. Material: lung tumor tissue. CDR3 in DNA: TGCAGCGCGGAGGACACGCCCTACAATGACCAGTTCTTA. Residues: CSAEDTPYNDQFL.